The entry below describes one T cell receptor beta chain. Its antigen is as yet unknown. This record comes from a study of cytomegalovirus exposure and HLA in healthy donors. Study findings and constraints: Researchers reported in a later analysis that common viral pathogens appeared linked to several top clusters.

The CDR3 length is 13 residues. Trimming left V 8 bases short and J 4 bases short, with 12 bases between. The germline gives CDR1 SGHAT, CDR2 FQNNGV. Use of 60 Vbeta and 13 Jbeta primers characterized the PCR. The repertoire was sequenced with immunoSEQ multiplex PCR; TCRdb's copy has only in-frame clones and lacks some. The sample has about 120,000 clones, 70% seen once. Sequences were obtained from PBMCs. The sequence was collected from a man between 25 and 39 years old in good health and CMV-seropositive. This chain connects TRBV11-2 to TRBJ1-5; no clear D. For the CDR3, the DNA is TGTGCCAGCCGTGGTGAGGGTAATCAGCCCCAGCATTTT. Translated: CASRGEGNQPQHF.